A selection of T cell receptor beta chains follows, all from one sample in a study of response to subunit inactivated influenza vaccine. TCRdb reprocessed the RT-PCR reads with MiXCR, giving one entry per CDR3 protein. This sample yields 600,000 to 850,000 distinct CDR3 sequences, of which approximately 15% are seen a single time; 7.5% to 9% belongs to the top ten. Sample: PBMCs from blood, taken less than 15 days before vaccination. Receptor source: a man in his fifties who received an inactivated influenza vaccine. Both conserved end residues are part of each CDR3. D genes are given only for firm matches. Clone sizes are given selectively: once, few, many, or a class where the clone is expanded.

clone_size j_call d_call v_call cdr3_aa cdr3_nt
NA TRBJ1-6 NA TRBV10-2 CASSEQLGGSPLHF TGCGCCAGCAGTGAGCAACTCGGCGGGTCACCCCTCCACTTT
few TRBJ2-1 NA TRBV5-5 CASSFRVREQFF TGTGCCAGCAGCTTTAGGGTGCGGGAGCAGTTCTTC
many TRBJ1-5 NA TRBV12-3/TRBV12-4 CASSLQGTQPQHF TGTGCCAGCAGCTTACAGGGAACTCAGCCCCAGCATTTT
NA TRBJ2-2 NA TRBV28 CASSSPWGSVTGELFF TGTGCCAGCAGTTCTCCCTGGGGGAGTGTGACCGGGGAGCTGTTTTTT
many TRBJ1-5 NA TRBV7-2 CASSLGARQPQHF TGTGCCAGCAGCTTAGGGGCTCGTCAGCCCCAGCATTTT
NA TRBJ2-5 TRBD2 TRBV5-6 CASSSGTTETQYF TGTGCCAGCAGCAGTGGGACTACGGAGACCCAGTACTTC
NA TRBJ1-1 NA TRBV7-9 CASSTGPVNTEAFF TGTGCCAGCAGTACCGGGCCAGTAAACACTGAAGCTTTCTTT
many TRBJ2-3 TRBD2 TRBV25-1 CASSDSSGYTDTQYF TGTGCCAGCAGTGATTCTAGCGGGTACACAGATACGCAGTATTTT
few TRBJ2-7 TRBD1 TRBV5-6 CASSSDRGPMQYF TGTGCCAGCAGCTCTGACAGGGGCCCCATGCAGTACTTC
NA TRBJ2-4 TRBD1 TRBV5-1 CASSSGTGQGGGIQYF TGCGCCAGCAGCTCTGGAACGGGACAGGGTGGGGGCATTCAGTACTTC
few TRBJ2-2 TRBD2 TRBV4-3 CASSPLAGDYTGELFF TGCGCCAGCAGCCCCCTAGCGGGGGACTACACCGGGGAGCTGTTTTTT
many TRBJ2-3 NA TRBV20-1 CSATGQLPDTQYF TGCAGTGCTACCGGTCAACTCCCAGATACGCAGTATTTT
NA TRBJ2-2 NA TRBV6-5 CASSYSKGNTGELFF TGTGCCAGCAGTTACTCGAAAGGGAACACCGGGGAGCTGTTTTTT
NA TRBJ2-7 NA TRBV6-1 CASSEWASYEQYF TGTGCCAGCAGTGAATGGGCAAGTTACGAGCAGTACTTC
NA TRBJ2-5 TRBD2 TRBV14 CASSRWGGETQYF TGTGCCAGCAGCCGCTGGGGGGGAGAGACCCAGTACTTC
NA TRBJ2-1 NA TRBV28 CASSSSVNPFYNEQFF TGTGCCAGCAGTTCCAGCGTGAACCCCTTTTACAATGAGCAGTTCTTC
NA TRBJ2-7 TRBD2 TRBV28 CASSTRAGLAGLFEQYF TGTGCCAGCAGTACCCGGGCCGGACTAGCGGGCCTCTTTGAGCAGTACTTC
few TRBJ2-1 NA TRBV10-3 CATTPSGVVGSYNEQFF TGTGCCACCACCCCGTCGGGGGTCGTGGGATCCTACAATGAGCAGTTCTTC
NA TRBJ2-7 TRBD2 TRBV14 CASSSTVTGGPDEQYF TGTGCCAGCAGCTCAACGGTAACGGGAGGGCCTGACGAGCAGTACTTC
many TRBJ2-1 NA TRBV29-1 CSGSVGEQFF TGCAGCGGTAGCGTTGGTGAGCAGTTCTTC
many TRBJ2-7 NA TRBV3-1 CASSQVVGVGQYF TGTGCCAGCAGCCAAGTCGTGGGGGTTGGGCAGTACTTC
NA TRBJ2-1 TRBD1 TRBV5-1 CASSAVTGGDEQFF TGCGCCAGCAGCGCTGTGACAGGGGGCGATGAGCAGTTCTTC